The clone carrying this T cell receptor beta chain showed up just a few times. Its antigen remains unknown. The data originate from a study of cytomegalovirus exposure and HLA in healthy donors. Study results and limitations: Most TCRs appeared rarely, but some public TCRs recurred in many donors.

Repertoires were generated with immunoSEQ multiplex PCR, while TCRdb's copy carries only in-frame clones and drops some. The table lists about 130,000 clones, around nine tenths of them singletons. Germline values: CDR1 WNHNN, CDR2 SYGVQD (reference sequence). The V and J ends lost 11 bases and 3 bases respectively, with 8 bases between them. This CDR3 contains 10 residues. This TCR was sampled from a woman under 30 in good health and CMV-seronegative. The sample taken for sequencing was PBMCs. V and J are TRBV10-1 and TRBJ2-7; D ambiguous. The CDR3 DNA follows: TGCGCCCCCGTATTCTACGAGCAGTACTTC. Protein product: CAPVFYEQYF.